This T cell receptor beta chain was retrieved from a study of cytomegalovirus exposure and HLA in healthy donors. Findings of the study overall: In vitro checks showed that a few CMV-associated chains really do target CMV antigens.

As to this clone: Its antigen is not identified.

The ends lost 5 bases at V and 4 bases at J; junction bases unmatched: 2. Looked up from germline, CDR1 is MDHEN and CDR2 is SYDVKM. The CDR3 runs to 14 residues. The PCR ran on 60 Vbeta and 13 Jbeta primers. The protocol was immunoSEQ multiplex PCR, while the TCRdb copy is restricted to in-frame clones and leaves out a portion. The sample shows 150,000 or so clones, 70% to 85% of them seen only once. The clonotype originates from a female donor in good health and CMV-seronegative. The V gene is TRBV28, the J gene TRBJ1-2, with 12 bases fitting TRBD1. The specimen sequenced was PBMCs. CDR3 region: CASSGTGGSYGYTF. The CDR3, as DNA: TGTGCCAGCAGTGGGACAGGGGGCTCCTATGGCTACACCTTC.